The clone carrying this T cell receptor (beta chain) was observed at least ten times. Antigen unknown. The CDR3 totals 15 residues. Germline CDR1 SNHLY, CDR2 FYNNEI. V lost 5 bases to trimming and J lost 5 bases; unmatched junction nucleotides: 9. Genomic DNA provided the template from which TCR beta CDR3 was amplified by two-round multiplex PCR. Primers specific to each TRBV and TRBJ gene were used in first-round PCR. In TCRdb, the multiplex PCR reads were re-called with MiXCR into one record per CDR3 protein. Here the sample spans fewer than 25,000 distinct CDR3 sequences, 45% to 55% being singletons. This record belongs to a study of prognosis after radiotherapy for stage I lung cancer. Study details: Histologically, the tumors comprised squamous cell carcinoma in 6 or 7 patients and adenocarcinoma in under 15. Therapy given concurrently with stereotactic body radiotherapy reached no patient. Study findings and constraints: Lower Shannon entropy after stereotactic body radiation therapy was observed in patients who went on to develop distant metastases. Tumor-specific status of the expanded TCR clones was not determined in the analysis.

Sequenced here: PBMCs, sampled before or after stereotactic body radiation therapy (not recorded which). This chain joins TRBV2 and TRBJ1-3, with 7 bases identical to TRBD1. The clonotype comes from a donor aged 50 or older with non-small cell lung cancer. In DNA, the CDR3 is TGTGCCAGCAGTCCCAACAGGGGAAGACGAAACACCATATATTTT. Translated: CASSPNRGRRNTIYF. Looking up the rest from reference TRBV2 and TRBJ1-3 gives the full variable domain: EPEVTQTPSHQVTQMGQEVILRCVPISNHLYFYWYRQILGQKVEFLVSFYNNEISEKSEIFDDQFSVERPDGSNFTLKIRSTKLEDSAMYFCASSPNRGRRNTIYFGEGSWLTVV.